This T cell receptor beta chain was identified in a study of T cells in Graves' hyperthyroidism and ophthalmopathy. The CDR3 spans 15 residues. The ends were cut back, 0 bases at V and 10 bases at J, with 14 bases in the middle. Germline lookup yields CDR1 SGHRS and CDR2 YFSETQ. RNA transcripts were the template for amplifying TCR beta CDR3 regions. A set of HTBI primers served as the primers for a first-round RT-PCR of the TCR CDR3. TCRdb redid the calling of the multiplex PCR reads with MiXCR, one entry per CDR3 protein. The data show approximately 600,000 distinct CDR3 sequences, with more than 20% seen just once and 34% held by the top ten.

This rearrangement joins TRBV5-1 to TRBJ1-6, with D perhaps matching TRBD1 (5 bases). Sequencing was done on a sample of blood. This sequence was found in a man aged 30-40 years with Graves' ophthalmopathy. The CDR3 region has the DNA TGCGCCAGCAGCTTGGGCTCCGGGGGAGTGTCACCCCTCCACTTT. Encoded protein: CASSLGSGGVSPLHF.